This T cell receptor beta chain was identified in a study of blood T cell repertoires in COVID-19. At the level of the study: Italy, Spain and the United States were the sources of the convalescent and acute COVID-19 samples.

In this sample, this clone turned up a few times. The CDR3 consists of 17 residues. Losses at the gene ends were 3 bases for V and 2 bases for J; bases not matched to a gene: 3. Germline-derived CDR1 and CDR2 are KGHSH and LQKENI. Original analysis: The assay estimated nucleated cells by amplifying reference gene primers. Libraries were prepared by immunoSEQ multiplex PCR; TCRdb keeps only in-frame clonotypes and omits some of them. V, J and clone size were drawn from that table, and D and trimming were deduced from the DNA. Of about 300,000 clones in the sample, about 85% are singletons; the top ten hold around 2.5%.

This sequence joins TRBV18 and TRBJ2-2, with 13 bases identical to TRBD2. This sequence originates from a woman aged 50 to 60 who had recovered from COVID-19. The sample consisted of PBMCs or T cells enriched from blood (not recorded which). The chain's CDR3 is CASSPGTSGANTGELFF. For the CDR3, the DNA is TGTGCCAGCTCACCCGGGACTAGCGGGGCTAACACCGGGGAGCTGTTTTTT.